One and the same sample provided the 32 T cell receptor beta chains below, sequenced in a study of OX40 agonist ivuxolimab in advanced cancers. Assay: immunoSEQ multiplex PCR; the TCRdb copy retains only in-frame clones and omits some. The repertoire consists of 12,000 to 15,000 clones, with 75% to 85% occurring once and the leading ten covering 35% to 40%. The material was CD4+ or CD8+ T cells sorted from blood, obtained in a trial of the OX40 agonist ivuxolimab. The receptors here all came from an adult with an advanced solid tumor such as melanoma, head and neck, liver or kidney cancer.

This clone has more than one count but fewer than ten. The CDR3 region has the DNA TGCAGCGTTGTATGGACTGAAGCTTTCTTT. It translates to CSVVWTEAFF. The chain uses TRBV29-1 and TRBJ1-1, with D uncertain. The CDR3 consists of 10 residues. The V and J ends lost 4 bases and 5 bases respectively, with 5 bases between them. Germline CDR1 SQVTM, CDR2 ANQGSEA.

The chain carries TRBV28 and TRBJ2-1; possible D gene TRBD2, 6 bases. Germline loops: CDR1 MDHEN, CDR2 SYDVKM. The CDR3 covers 13 residues. Trimming shortened V by 3 bases and J by 4 bases, and 7 bases separated the two germline ends. The CDR3 reads CASSLGGYNEQFF. Here the CDR3 DNA reads TGTGCCAGCAGTTTGGGGGGATACAATGAGCAGTTCTTC.

The chain uses TRBV4-2 and TRBJ1-3; TRBD1 matches 7 bases. The CDR3 extends over 18 amino acids. V was pared by 2 bases and J by 3 bases, with 13 bases of the junction left unmatched. The germline gives CDR1 LGHNA, CDR2 YNFKEQ. CDR3 amino acids: CASSQNTWDSGGGNTIYF. DNA for the CDR3: TGTGCCAGCAGCCAAAATACCTGGGACAGCGGGGGTGGAAACACCATATATTTT.

This clone occurred once. This sequence joins TRBV30 and TRBJ2-1, with 8 bases identical to TRBD1. CDR1 and CDR2 (germline): GTSNPN, SVGIG (reference sequence). The V gene end was trimmed by 4 bases and the J gene end by 0 bases; junction bases not matched to a gene: 8. The CDR3 contains 16 residues. CDR3 residues: CAWTGGIRSSYNEQFF. In DNA, the CDR3 is TGTGCCTGGACAGGGGGCATCCGAAGCTCCTACAATGAGCAGTTCTTC.

The chain uses TRBV10-2 and TRBJ1-1; no firm D call. The CDR3 extends over 15 amino acids. Germline CDR1 reads WSHSY; CDR2 reads SAAADI. The V and J ends lost 5 bases and 1 base respectively, with 14 bases between them. The CDR3 loop is CASSWLTNRNTEAFF. As DNA, the CDR3 is TGCGCCAGCAGTTGGCTCACCAATAGGAACACTGAAGCTTTCTTT.

The chain couples TRBV10-1 to TRBJ2-7; D gene ambiguous. This CDR3 has 13 residues. The V and J ends lost 5 bases and 0 bases respectively, with 8 bases between them. Germline-derived CDR1 and CDR2 are WNHNN and SYGVQD (reference sequence). As DNA, the CDR3 is TGCGCCAGCAGTCCCCGGAGCTCCTACGAGCAGTACTTC. Its translation: CASSPRSSYEQYF.

CDR3 in amino acids: CASSLHYEQYF. The CDR3 DNA sequence: TGTGCCAGCAGTTTACACTACGAGCAGTACTTC. This chain uses TRBV28 with TRBJ2-7; D uncertain. The CDR3 runs to 11 residues. Germline-derived CDR1 and CDR2 are MDHEN and SYDVKM. V lost 2 bases, J lost 3 bases, and 2 bases lay in between.

This rearrangement joins TRBV13 to TRBJ2-3; 10 bases are shared with TRBD1. The CDR3 sequence is 14 residues long. V trimming: 10 bases; J trimming: 3 bases; junction bases outside the gene matches: 7. The germline gives CDR1 PRHDT, CDR2 FYEKMQ (reference sequence). The CDR3 spells CATGDRGRTDTQYF. CDR3 DNA: TGTGCCACTGGGGACAGGGGAAGGACAGATACGCAGTATTTT.

The rearrangement links TRBV11-2 to TRBJ2-5, with TRBD1 identical over 8 bases. The J call may not be correct, given that the DNA end is closer to TRBJ2-7. Germline V CDR1 and CDR2: SGHAT, FQNNGV. CDR3 length equals 15 residues. CDR3 DNA: TGTGCCAGCAGCTTTCCACAGGGGGAGGTTTACGAGCAGTACTTC. As protein: CASSFPQGEVYEQYF.

The chain couples TRBV19 to TRBJ2-1, with D unclear. This CDR3 comprises 13 residues. Germline V gene data show CDR1 as LNHDA and CDR2 as SQIVND (reference sequence). V was trimmed by 3 bases and J by 5 bases, leaving 8 bases between them. CDR3 in amino acids: CASSILPDNEQFF. For the CDR3, the DNA is TGTGCCAGTAGTATCCTCCCGGACAATGAGCAGTTCTTC.

The gene calls are TRBV9 and TRBJ1-4, with 8 nucleotides matching TRBD1. This CDR3 is built from 18 residues. The junction had 18 bases not matched to a gene; V was cut back by 4 bases and J by 7 bases. From germline, CDR1 is SGDLS and CDR2 YYNGEE. The CDR3 bases are TGTGCCAGCAGCTACTCGACCTTGACAGGGGAAGGCCCTGAAAAACTGTTTTTT. Encoded protein: CASSYSTLTGEGPEKLFF. Drawing the rest from reference TRBV9 and TRBJ1-4, the complete variable domain is DSGVTQTPKHLITATGQRVTLRCSPRSGDLSVYWYQQSLDQGLQFLIQYYNGEERAKGNILERFSAQQFPDLHSELNLSSLELGDSALYFCASSYSTLTGEGPEKLFFGSGTQLSVL.

The chain carries TRBV30 and TRBJ2-2; D possibly uses TRBD1 or TRBD2 (5 bases each). The CDR3 is 16 residues long. CDR1 is GTSNPN and CDR2 is SVGIG in the germline V gene (reference sequence). V lost 3 bases and J lost 5, with 19 bases in between. As DNA, the CDR3 is TGTGCCTGGAGCCTTTCCGGGACGGCATTTACCGGGGAGCTGTTTTTT. This translates into CAWSLSGTAFTGELFF.

In its sample, this clone was seen once. For the CDR3, the DNA is TGTGCCAGTACCCTACTCTTCGGACGGAACGTTCCCATCACATACACTGAAGCTTTCTTT. Protein: CASTLLFGRNVPITYTEAFF. V usage is TRBV19 and J usage is TRBJ1-1; D gene uncertain. V was cut by 7 bases and J by 3 bases, with 33 bases left in between. Germline loops: CDR1 LNHDA, CDR2 SQIVND (reference sequence). This CDR3 has 20 residues.

This clone was counted between two and nine times. This chain links TRBV6-5 with TRBJ1-1; D gene uncertain. Germline CDR1 reads MNHEY; CDR2 reads SVGAGI. The V gene lost 6 bases and the J gene lost 1 base, with 15 bases spanning the gap. The CDR3 consists of 15 residues. This chain's CDR3 is CASSISWQRNTEAFF. For the CDR3, the DNA is TGTGCCAGCAGCATATCTTGGCAGAGGAACACTGAAGCTTTCTTT.

The V and J genes are TRBV4-1 and TRBJ1-1; D uncertain. This CDR3 is built from 13 residues. Germline assignment: CDR1 MGHRA and CDR2 YSYEKL. Trimming pared 4 bases from V and 1 base from J, leaving 7 bases between. The CDR3 DNA is TGCGCCAGCAGCCGAGCCACGAACACTGAAGCTTTCTTT. Residues: CASSRATNTEAFF.

The V and J genes are TRBV27 and TRBJ1-2; D not resolved. The CDR3 runs to 14 residues. V shed 2 bases and J shed 3 bases, with 10 bases lying between them. Germline V gene data show CDR1 as MNHEY and CDR2 as SMNVEV (reference sequence). This chain's CDR3 is CASSLGQTHYGYTF. The CDR3 DNA reads TGTGCCAGCAGTTTAGGGCAGACCCACTATGGCTACACCTTC.

This chain joins TRBV7-9 and TRBJ1-1, with 7 bases aligning to TRBD1. Germline trimming cut 6 bases from V and 2 bases from J; bases unmatched to any gene: 12. The CDR3 is made up of 16 amino acids. Per germline, CDR1 SEHNR and CDR2 FQNEAQ (reference sequence). The CDR3 here is CASRTLLGDRNTEAFF. The CDR3 DNA is TGTGCCAGCAGAACCTTATTGGGGGACAGAAACACTGAAGCTTTCTTT.

V and J are TRBV25-1 and TRBJ1-1; D unclear. Germline CDR1 and CDR2: MGHDK and SYGVNS. This CDR3 contains 14 residues. Deletions cut 6 bases from V and 3 bases from J, with 14 bases between. CDR3 DNA sequence: TGTGCCAGCAGGGATCAGGAATATGACACTGAAGCTTTCTTT. Its protein product is CASRDQEYDTEAFF.

This chain joins TRBV5-6 and TRBJ1-1; no definite D call. The germline V and J ends were trimmed by 2 bases and 2 bases, with 10 bases remaining between them. Germline loops: CDR1 SGHDT, CDR2 YYEEEE. The CDR3 sequence is 14 residues long. CDR3 sequence (DNA): TGTGCCAGCAGCTTCGGGCCTAGAAACACTGAAGCTTTCTTT. Translating gives CASSFGPRNTEAFF.

The CDR3 loop reads CASSPGGGANYGYTF. The CDR3 bases are TGTGCCAGCAGCCCTGGCGGGGGAGCTAACTATGGCTACACCTTC. The rearrangement links TRBV7-9 to TRBJ1-2; tentative D call: TRBD1 (5 bases). Germline CDR1 and CDR2: SEHNR and FQNEAQ (reference sequence). With 5 bases removed from V and 0 bases from J, the gap between germline ends came to 13 bases. The CDR3 has 15 residues.

The chain links TRBV14 to TRBJ2-2; TRBD2 aligns across 9 bases. Germline CDR1 is SGHDN and CDR2 is FVKESK. CDR3 length: 17 amino acids. Unmatched junction bases numbered 12, after V lost 3 bases and J lost 7 bases. The CDR3 sequence: CASSQDAAGGPGGELFF. The CDR3 DNA reads TGTGCCAGCAGCCAGGACGCGGCGGGAGGGCCCGGCGGGGAGCTGTTTTTT.

The chain recombines TRBV25-1 with TRBJ1-3; possibly TRBD1 for D (6 bases). Looked up from germline, CDR1 is MGHDK and CDR2 is SYGVNS. CDR3 length: 12 amino acids. The V gene lost 4 bases and the J gene lost 8 bases, with 9 bases spanning the gap. The CDR3 reads CASSGTVYTIYF. CDR3 sequence (DNA): TGTGCCAGCAGTGGGACAGTTTACACCATATATTTT.

The rearrangement links TRBV27 to TRBJ2-1; 10 nucleotides agree with TRBD2. Germline V gene lookup returns CDR1 MNHEY and CDR2 SMNVEV (reference sequence). V lost 4 bases and J lost 4; bases outside the gene matches: 10. CDR3 length equals 17 residues. For the CDR3, the DNA is TGTGCCAGCAGTTCAGCATCGGGACTAGCGATTTACAATGAGCAGTTCTTC. Its protein is CASSSASGLAIYNEQFF.

The chain recombines TRBV15 with TRBJ1-2, with D tentatively TRBD1 (5 bases). Trimming removed 0 bases at V and 4 bases at J, with 15 bases between. Germline lookup yields CDR1 LNHNV and CDR2 YYDKDF (reference sequence). This CDR3 spans 16 amino acids. In DNA, the CDR3 is TGTGCCACCAGCAGAGAGTTGCGACAGAACCTCTATGGCTACACCTTC. Residues: CATSRELRQNLYGYTF.

This clone is termed medium-sized. The V and J genes are TRBV5-4 and TRBJ2-7; D possibly corresponds to TRBD2 (6 bases). Germline CDR1 SGHNT, CDR2 YYREEE (reference sequence). CDR3 length: 14 amino acids. V was trimmed by 0 bases and J by 5 bases, leaving 12 bases between them. CDR3 in DNA: TGTGCCAGCAGCTTGGCCCTAGCGAGTAACGAGCAGTACTTC. This codes for CASSLALASNEQYF.

The chain uses TRBV10-2 and TRBJ2-2; 8 bases fit TRBD1. The J segment lost 2 bases and the V segment lost 6 bases, leaving 8 bases of the junction unmatched. This CDR3 contains 16 residues. Looked up from germline, CDR1 is WSHSY and CDR2 is SAAADI. For the CDR3, the DNA is TGCGCCAGCAGCCCATCGACAGGGGTAAACACCGGGGAGCTGTTTTTT. Protein: CASSPSTGVNTGELFF.

A word on this clone: A read error may produce the germline difference seen at one junction end. V usage is TRBV4-3 and J usage is TRBJ2-3, with 12 bases matching TRBD2. The CDR3 sequence is 16 residues long. Germline lookup yields CDR1 LGHNA and CDR2 YSLEER. This chain's CDR3 is CASSEDDTSGGDTQYF. DNA for the CDR3: TGCGCCAGCAGCGAAGATGACACTAGCGGGGGGGATACGCAGTATTTT.

V gene TRBV28 combines with J gene TRBJ2-7; 8 bases are shared with TRBD2. Germline CDR1 and CDR2: MDHEN and SYDVKM. The ends lost 8 bases at V and 6 bases at J; junction bases unmatched: 12. The CDR3 consists of 14 residues. CDR3 sequence: CASRRERETAEQYF. DNA for the CDR3: TGTGCCAGCCGTCGCGAGCGGGAGACTGCCGAGCAGTACTTC.

This clone has just a few counts. The rearrangement uses TRBV28 and TRBJ1-2, with 12 bases identical to TRBD1. CDR3 size: 15 residues. Germline trimming cut 6 bases from V and 4 bases from J; bases unmatched to any gene: 6. CDR1 is MDHEN and CDR2 is SYDVKM in the germline V gene. CDR3 amino acids: CASSPGTGGSYGYTF. In DNA, the CDR3 is TGTGCCAGCAGCCCGGGGACAGGGGGCAGCTATGGCTACACCTTC.

This chain links TRBV27 with TRBJ2-7; 11 nucleotides match TRBD1. Germline loops: CDR1 MNHEY, CDR2 SMNVEV (reference sequence). Germline trimming cut 5 bases from V and 6 bases from J; bases unmatched to any gene: 3. The CDR3 consists of 13 residues. The CDR3 DNA reads TGTGCCAGCAGTCCGGGACAGGGGGGCGAGCAGTACTTC. This gives the protein CASSPGQGGEQYF.

This clone is deemed medium-sized (0.01 to 0.1%). The V gene is TRBV2, the J gene TRBJ2-7; 10 nucleotides line up with TRBD2. From germline, CDR1 is SNHLY and CDR2 FYNNEI. The CDR3 contains 15 residues. V lost 0 bases to trimming and J lost 4 bases; unmatched junction nucleotides: 3. The CDR3 loop reads CASSEAGTSVYEQYF. CDR3 bases: TGTGCCAGCAGTGAAGCCGGGACTAGCGTTTACGAGCAGTACTTC.

The chain recombines TRBV5-6 with TRBJ1-1; D may be TRBD1 (5 bases). V was cut by 4 bases and J by 2 bases, with 15 bases left in between. CDR1 SGHDT and CDR2 YYEEEE come from the germline V gene. The CDR3 has 15 residues. The CDR3 sequence is CASSNARVYNTEAFF. The CDR3 DNA reads TGTGCCAGCAGCAATGCCAGGGTGTACAACACTGAAGCTTTCTTT.